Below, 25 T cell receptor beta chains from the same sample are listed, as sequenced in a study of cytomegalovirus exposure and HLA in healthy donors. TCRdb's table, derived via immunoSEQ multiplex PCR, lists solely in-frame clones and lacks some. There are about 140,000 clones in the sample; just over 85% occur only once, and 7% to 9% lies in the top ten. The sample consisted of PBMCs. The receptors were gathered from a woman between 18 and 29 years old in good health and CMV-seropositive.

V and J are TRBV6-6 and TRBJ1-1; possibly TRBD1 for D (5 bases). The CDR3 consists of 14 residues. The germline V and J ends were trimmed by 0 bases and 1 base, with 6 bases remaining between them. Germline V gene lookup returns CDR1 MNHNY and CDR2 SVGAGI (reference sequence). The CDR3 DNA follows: TGTGCCAGCAGTTACTCCCAGGGGAACACTGAAGCTTTCTTT. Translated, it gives CASSYSQGNTEAFF.

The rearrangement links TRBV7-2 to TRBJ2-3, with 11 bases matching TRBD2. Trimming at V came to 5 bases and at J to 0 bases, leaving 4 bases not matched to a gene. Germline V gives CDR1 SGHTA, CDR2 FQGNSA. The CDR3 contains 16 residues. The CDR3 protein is CASSQIAGGSTDTQYF. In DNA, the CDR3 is TGTGCCAGCAGCCAAATAGCGGGGGGGAGCACAGATACGCAGTATTTT.

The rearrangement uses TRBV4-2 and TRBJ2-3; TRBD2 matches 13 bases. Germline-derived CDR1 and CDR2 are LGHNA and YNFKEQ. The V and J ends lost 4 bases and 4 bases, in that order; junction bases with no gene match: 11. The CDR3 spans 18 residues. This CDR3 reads CASSLRTSGRDGPDTQYF. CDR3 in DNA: TGTGCCAGCAGCCTGCGGACTAGCGGGAGAGATGGCCCAGATACGCAGTATTTT.

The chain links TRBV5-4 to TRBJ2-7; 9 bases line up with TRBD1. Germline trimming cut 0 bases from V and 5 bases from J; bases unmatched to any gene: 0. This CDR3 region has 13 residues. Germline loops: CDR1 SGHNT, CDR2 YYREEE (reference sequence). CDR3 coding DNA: TGTGCCAGCAGCTTGGACAGGGGGCACGAGCAGTACTTC. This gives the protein CASSLDRGHEQYF.

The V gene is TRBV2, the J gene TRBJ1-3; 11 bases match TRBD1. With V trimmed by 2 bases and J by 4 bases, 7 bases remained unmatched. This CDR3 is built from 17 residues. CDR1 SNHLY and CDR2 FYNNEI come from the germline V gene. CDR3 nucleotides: TGTGCCAGCAGTGAAATCAGGACAGGGGGCTTGGGAAACACCATATATTTT. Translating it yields CASSEIRTGGLGNTIYF.

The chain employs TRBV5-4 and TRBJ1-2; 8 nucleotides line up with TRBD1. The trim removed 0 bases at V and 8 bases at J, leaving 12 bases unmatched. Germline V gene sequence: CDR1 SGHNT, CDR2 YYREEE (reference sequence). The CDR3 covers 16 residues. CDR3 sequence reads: CASSLAGQGGSWGYTF. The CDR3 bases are TGTGCCAGCAGCTTGGCCGGACAGGGCGGTTCGTGGGGCTACACCTTC.

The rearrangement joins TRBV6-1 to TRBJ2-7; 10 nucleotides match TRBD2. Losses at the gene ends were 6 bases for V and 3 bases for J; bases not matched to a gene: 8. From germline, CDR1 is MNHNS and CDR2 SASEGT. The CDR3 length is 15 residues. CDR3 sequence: CASSRSGGINYEQYF. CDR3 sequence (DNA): TGTGCCAGCAGCCGTAGCGGGGGGATCAACTACGAGCAGTACTTC.

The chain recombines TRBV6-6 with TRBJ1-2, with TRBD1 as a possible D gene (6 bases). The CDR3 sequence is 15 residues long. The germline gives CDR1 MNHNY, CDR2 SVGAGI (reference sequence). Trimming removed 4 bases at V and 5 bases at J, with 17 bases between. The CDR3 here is CASSSRRQEPYGYTF. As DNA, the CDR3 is TGTGCCAGCAGTTCTCGCCGACAGGAGCCTTATGGCTACACCTTC.

The CDR3, as DNA: TGCAGCGTACCCACAGGGGACTATGGCTACACCTTC. As protein: CSVPTGDYGYTF. The chain recombines TRBV29-1 with TRBJ1-2; 7 nucleotides match TRBD1. This CDR3 spans 12 amino acids. Trimming took 6 bases from V and 3 from J; bases not matched to a gene: 4. Germline V gene data show CDR1 as SQVTM and CDR2 as ANQGSEA.

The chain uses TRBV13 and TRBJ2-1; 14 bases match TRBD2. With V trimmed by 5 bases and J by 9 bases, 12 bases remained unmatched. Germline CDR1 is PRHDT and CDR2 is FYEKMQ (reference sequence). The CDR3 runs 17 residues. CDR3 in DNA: TGTGCCAGCAGCGCCTACCCGGGACTAGCGGGAGAAGGTGAGCAGTTCTTC. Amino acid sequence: CASSAYPGLAGEGEQFF.

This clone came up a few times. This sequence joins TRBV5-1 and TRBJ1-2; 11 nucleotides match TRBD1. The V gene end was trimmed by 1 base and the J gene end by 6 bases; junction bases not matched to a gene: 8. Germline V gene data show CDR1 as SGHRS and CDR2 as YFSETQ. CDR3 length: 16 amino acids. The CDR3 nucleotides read TGCGCCAGCAGCTTGAGGACAGGGGGCACGGTGGATGGCTACACCTTC. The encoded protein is CASSLRTGGTVDGYTF. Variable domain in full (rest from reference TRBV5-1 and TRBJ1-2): KAGVTQTPRYLIKTRGQQVTLSCSPISGHRSVSWYQQTPGQGLQFLFEYFSETQRNKGNFPGRFSGRQFSNSRSEMNVSTLELGDSALYLCASSLRTGGTVDGYTFGSGTRLTVV.

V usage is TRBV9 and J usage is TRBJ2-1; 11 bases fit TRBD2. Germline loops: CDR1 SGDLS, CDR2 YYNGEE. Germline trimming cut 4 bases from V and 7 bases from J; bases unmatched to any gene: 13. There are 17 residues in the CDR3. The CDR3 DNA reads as TGTGCCAGCAGCTCCAGGACTAGCGGGTGGAAGACGAATGAGCAGTTCTTC. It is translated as CASSSRTSGWKTNEQFF.

DNA for the CDR3: TGTGCCAGCAGCTTAGGCCTAGCTTCCAACAATGAGCAGTTCTTC. Translation gives CASSLGLASNNEQFF. The chain recombines TRBV7-3 with TRBJ2-1; D might be TRBD2 (5 bases). Trimming took off 2 bases at V and 5 bases at J, with 13 bases between the two ends. The CDR3 spans 15 residues. Germline CDR1 is SGHTA and CDR2 is FQGTGA.

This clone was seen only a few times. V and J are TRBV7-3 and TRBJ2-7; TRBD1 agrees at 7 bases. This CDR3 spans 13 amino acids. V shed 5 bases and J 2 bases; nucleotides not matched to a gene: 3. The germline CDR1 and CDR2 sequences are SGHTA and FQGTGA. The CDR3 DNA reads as TGTGCCAGCAGCCAGGGACAGCCCTACGAGCAGTACTTC. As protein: CASSQGQPYEQYF.

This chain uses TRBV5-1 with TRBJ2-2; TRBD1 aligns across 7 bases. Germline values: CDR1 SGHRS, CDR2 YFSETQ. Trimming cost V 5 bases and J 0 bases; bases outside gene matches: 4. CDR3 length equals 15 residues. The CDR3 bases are TGCGCCAGCAGGATGGGACAGACGAACACCGGGGAGCTGTTTTTT. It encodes CASRMGQTNTGELFF.

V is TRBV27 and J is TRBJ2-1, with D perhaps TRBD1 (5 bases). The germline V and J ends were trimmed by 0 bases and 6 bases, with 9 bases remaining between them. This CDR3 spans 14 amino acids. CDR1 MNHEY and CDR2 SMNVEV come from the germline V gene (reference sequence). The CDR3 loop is CASSLSIRGNEQFF. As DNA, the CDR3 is TGTGCCAGCAGTTTATCGATTAGGGGCAATGAGCAGTTCTTC.

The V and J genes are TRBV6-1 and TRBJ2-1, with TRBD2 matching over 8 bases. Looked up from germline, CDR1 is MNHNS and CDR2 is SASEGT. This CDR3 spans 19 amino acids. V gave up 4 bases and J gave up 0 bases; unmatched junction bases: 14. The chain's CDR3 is CASSAHLGLAEASYNEQFF. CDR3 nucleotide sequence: TGTGCCAGCAGTGCCCACCTTGGACTAGCTGAGGCCTCCTACAATGAGCAGTTCTTC.

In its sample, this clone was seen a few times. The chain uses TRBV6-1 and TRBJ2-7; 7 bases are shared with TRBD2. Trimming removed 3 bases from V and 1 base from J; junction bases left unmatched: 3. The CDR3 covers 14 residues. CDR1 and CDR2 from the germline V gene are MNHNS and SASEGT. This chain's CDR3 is CASSEPSGSYEQYF. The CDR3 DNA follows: TGTGCCAGCAGTGAGCCTAGCGGATCCTACGAGCAGTACTTC.

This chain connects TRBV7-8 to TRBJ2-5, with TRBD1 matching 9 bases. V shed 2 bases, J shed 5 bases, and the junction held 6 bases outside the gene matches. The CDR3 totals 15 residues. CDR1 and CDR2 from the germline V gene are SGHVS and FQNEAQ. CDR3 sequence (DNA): TGTGCCAGCAGCTTACAACAGGGGGCCTGGGAGACCCAGTACTTC. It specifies CASSLQQGAWETQYF.

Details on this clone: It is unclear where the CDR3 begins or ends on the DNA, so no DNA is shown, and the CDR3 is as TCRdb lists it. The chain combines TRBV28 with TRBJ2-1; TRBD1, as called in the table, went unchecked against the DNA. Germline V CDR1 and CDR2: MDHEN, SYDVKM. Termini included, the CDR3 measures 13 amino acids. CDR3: CASSSSTGFEQFF.

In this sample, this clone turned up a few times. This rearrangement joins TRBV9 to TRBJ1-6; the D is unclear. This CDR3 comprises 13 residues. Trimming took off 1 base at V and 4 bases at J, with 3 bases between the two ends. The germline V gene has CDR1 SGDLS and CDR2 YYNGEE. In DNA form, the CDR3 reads TGTGCCAGCAGCGTACGGTATAATTCACCCCTCCACTTT. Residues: CASSVRYNSPLHF.

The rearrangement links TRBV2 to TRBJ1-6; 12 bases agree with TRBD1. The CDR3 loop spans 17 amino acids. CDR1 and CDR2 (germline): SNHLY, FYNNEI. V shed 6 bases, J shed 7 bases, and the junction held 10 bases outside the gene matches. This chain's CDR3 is CASRGHRDRGRNSPLHF. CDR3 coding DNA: TGTGCCAGCAGAGGGCACCGGGACAGGGGGCGAAATTCACCCCTCCACTTT. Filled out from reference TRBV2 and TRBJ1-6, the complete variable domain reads EPEVTQTPSHQVTQMGQEVILRCVPISNHLYFYWYRQILGQKVEFLVSFYNNEISEKSEIFDDQFSVERPDGSNFTLKIRSTKLEDSAMYFCASRGHRDRGRNSPLHFGNGTRLTVT.

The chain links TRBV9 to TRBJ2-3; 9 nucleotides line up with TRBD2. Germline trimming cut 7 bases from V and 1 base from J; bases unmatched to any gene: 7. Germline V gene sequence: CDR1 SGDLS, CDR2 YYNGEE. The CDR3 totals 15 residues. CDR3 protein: CASAPGLARTDTQYF. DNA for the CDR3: TGTGCCAGCGCACCCGGACTAGCGCGCACAGATACGCAGTATTTT. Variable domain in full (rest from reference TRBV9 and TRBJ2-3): DSGVTQTPKHLITATGQRVTLRCSPRSGDLSVYWYQQSLDQGLQFLIQYYNGEERAKGNILERFSAQQFPDLHSELNLSSLELGDSALYFCASAPGLARTDTQYFGPGTRLTVL.

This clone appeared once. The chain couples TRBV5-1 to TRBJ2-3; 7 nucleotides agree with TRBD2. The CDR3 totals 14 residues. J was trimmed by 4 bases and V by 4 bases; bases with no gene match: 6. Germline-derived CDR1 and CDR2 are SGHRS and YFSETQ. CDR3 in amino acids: CASSRTRNPDTQYF. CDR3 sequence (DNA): TGCGCCAGCAGCCGGACTAGGAACCCAGATACGCAGTATTTT.

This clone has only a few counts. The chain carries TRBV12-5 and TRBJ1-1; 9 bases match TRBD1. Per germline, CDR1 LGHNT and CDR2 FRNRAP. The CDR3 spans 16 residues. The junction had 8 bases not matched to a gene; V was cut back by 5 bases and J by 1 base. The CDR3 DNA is TGTGCTAGTGGTATAAGACAGGGGGGTACGAACACTGAAGCTTTCTTT. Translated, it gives CASGIRQGGTNTEAFF. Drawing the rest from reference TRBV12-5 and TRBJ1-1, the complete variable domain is DARVTQTPRHKVTEMGQEVTMRCQPILGHNTVFWYRQTMMQGLELLAYFRNRAPLDDSGMPKDRFSAEMPDATLATLKIQPSEPRDSAVYFCASGIRQGGTNTEAFFGQGTRLTVV.